This T cell receptor (beta chain) was documented in a study of T cells in Graves' hyperthyroidism and ophthalmopathy (dated by TCRdb to about 2019). Study-wide context: Peripheral blood was sampled at the time of initial diagnosis, prior to any treatment. To identify TCR V-J signatures that set the groups apart, the researchers used a discovery cohort of 95 to 100 patients, made up of roughly 40 with Graves' ophthalmopathy and 57 with stable Graves' hyperthyroidism. The 100 discovery patients were randomly split 7:3 into training and test sets. Prospective prediction of ophthalmopathy was tested in an independent validation cohort consisting of roughly 20 hyperthyroidism patients and 15 or so patients who later progressed to ophthalmopathy. Once sampling was done, hyperthyroidism patients were given methimazole at a starting dose of 30 mg daily, whereas ophthalmopathy patients were given high-dose intravenous methylprednisolone. The paper describes TCR Vbeta CDR3 sequencing of about 140 peripheral blood samples, made up of 43 ophthalmopathy patients, approximately 76 hyperthyroidism patients and about 17 progressor patients. In about 6 Graves' hyperthyroidism patients, the study also compared T-cell repertoires from thyroid tissue with T-cell repertoires from blood.

In its sample, this clonotype was seen many times. There is no known antigen for this receptor. There are no base qualities to consult, and no much larger clone falls within one base. Graves' hyperthyroidism was defined as stable when no progression to ophthalmopathy occurred over 18 months of follow-up. Hyperthyroidism patients were aged 18 to 65 years and newly diagnosed, with disease duration of less than 2 months. Any patient with an uncontrolled infection, another autoimmune disease, pregnancy or lactation was excluded. Clinical symptoms, serum thyroxine and TRAb, thyroid ultrasound, and orbital computed tomography formed the basis for the diagnoses. Ficoll-Paque density gradient centrifugation was used to isolate PBMCs from approximately 10 ml of fresh peripheral blood. Total RNA was extracted using Trizol reagent, and RNA quality was assessed on an Agilent 2100 Bioanalyzer. CDR1 and CDR2, looked up from the germline V gene (reference sequence), are MNHEY and SMNVEV. Trimming accounts for 6 bases at V and 4 bases at J, while the number of junction bases matched to no gene is 14. The CDR3 holds 16 amino acids from the cysteine to the phenylalanine. Left in the record is the CDR3 DNA by itself, 48 bases read in frame from the first base.

Broad study findings and their caveats: No statistical method was used to set the sample size in advance, and investigators knew the group allocation. Most expanded thyroid clonotypes (frequency above 0.001) were also detected in blood, suggesting blood repertoires may reflect thyroid immune responses. During validation, the model predicted progression to ophthalmopathy a median of approximately 6.5 months ahead of onset, with approximately 71% sensitivity and 72.22% specificity. A 13 V-J signature model separated ophthalmopathy from stable hyperthyroidism, with around 91% sensitivity and 81.08% specificity in cross-validation and 80%/75% in testing.

The TCR beta CDR3 regions were amplified from RNA transcripts. For the first round of RT-PCR on the TCR CDR3, the HTBI primer set was used together with the Qiagen OneStep RT-PCR kit. The libraries were constructed in a second round of multiplex PCR and then size-selected and purified. The libraries were sequenced on an Illumina HiSeq2000 using paired-end 100 bp reads. The study's processing was this. SOAPnuke was used to process the raw data, removing reads that contained adapters or uncalled bases, had a mean Phred below 15, or lacked an exact match to the constant primer or identifier. High-quality paired reads were merged with COPE v1.2.5, and unique nucleotide sequences were defined as clonotypes. MiTCR v1.1 was used to align clonotypes to the IMGT TRBV, TRBD and TRBJ reference segments. The analysis included only V-J combinations with a frequency above 0.0001, which together covered 99% to 99.2% of the repertoires. The TCS score was defined as the ratio of F50 (clonal expansion) to E x V (chaos), calculated using BLOSUM62-based TCRdist between CDR3 peptides within each V-J. Welch's t-statistics and random forest reduced 514 V-J features to fewer than 15, which were used in a naive Bayes classifier (R e1071). The public reads were reanalyzed by TCRdb: fastp trimming at Q25, MiXCR alignment, in-frame beta chains only. Rows with one shared CDR3 protein collapse into an entry with the most common genes and DNA. The V and J calls, along with clone size, are taken from TCRdb and not from the paper's own processing. This sample holds about 400,000 distinct CDR3 sequences; 14% to 15% were observed only once. Of the sample, 30% to 35% falls within the top ten clones.

The sequenced sample was blood. The source is a woman aged 30 to 39 with Graves' hyperthyroidism. The sequence links TRBV27 to TRBJ2-7; TRBD2 lines up with 8 middle nucleotides. Read as DNA, the sequence is TGTGCCAGCAGAAAACCGGGACTAGGGTTCAGATACGAGCAGTACTTC. Its protein product is CASRKPGLGFRYEQYF.